Listed here are 9 T cell receptor beta chains from one sample, sequenced in a study of Ad26.COV2.S vaccination and SARS-CoV-2 variants. Sequencing used immunoSEQ multiplex PCR; TCRdb keeps in-frame clones, though not all of them. Among over 300,000 clones listed, roughly 85% were seen once. Treatment meaning: around 19 received Ad26.COV2.S at low or high dose, single or two shots; about 5 received placebo; per-sample allocation not given. Sampling was done on day 63 after the first vaccine or placebo injection. Sample: peripheral blood, taken in a trial of Ad26.COV2.S vaccine versus placebo. The receptor set was obtained from a person aged 18-60 years who received the Ad26.COV2.S COVID-19 vaccine or a placebo.

The rearrangement links TRBV7-9 to TRBJ1-4, with a tentative D call TRBD1 (6 bases). V was trimmed by 5 bases and J by 7 bases, leaving 17 bases between them. CDR3 length: 15 amino acids. Germline V CDR1 and CDR2: SEHNR, FQNEAQ (reference sequence). CDR3 sequence reads: CASSAGGGRGEKLFF. The CDR3 coding sequence is TGTGCCAGCAGCGCCGGAGGGGGGCGGGGTGAAAAACTGTTTTTT. Full variable domain (rest looked up from reference TRBV7-9 and TRBJ1-4): DTGVSQNPRHKITKRGQNVTFRCDPISEHNRLYWYRQTLGQGPEFLTYFQNEAQLEKSRLLSDRFSAERPKGSFSTLEIQRTEQGDSAMYLCASSAGGGRGEKLFFGSGTQLSVL.

Only one count was recorded for this clone. The chain links TRBV6-2 or TRBV6-3 to TRBJ2-7, with D tentatively TRBD2 (5 bases). Trimming left V 2 bases short and J 3 bases short, with 14 bases between. Germline CDR1 is MNHEY and CDR2 is SVGEGT. The CDR3 has 15 residues. CDR3 coding DNA: TGTGCCAGCAGTTACCTAACCGGGGTGATCTACGAGCAGTACTTC. Residues: CASSYLTGVIYEQYF.

The V and J genes are TRBV7-9 and TRBJ2-2; tentative D call: TRBD2 (5 bases). CDR3 length: 18 residues. V dropped 8 bases and J dropped 0 bases, with 22 bases sitting between them. Germline assignment: CDR1 SEHNR and CDR2 FQNEAQ (reference sequence). Here the CDR3 reads CASFSGRQATANTGELFF. The CDR3 nucleotides are TGTGCCAGCTTCTCGGGGAGACAAGCAACCGCGAACACCGGGGAGCTGTTTTTT. The entire variable domain, with the rest obtained from reference TRBV7-9 and TRBJ2-2, is as follows: DTGVSQNPRHKITKRGQNVTFRCDPISEHNRLYWYRQTLGQGPEFLTYFQNEAQLEKSRLLSDRFSAERPKGSFSTLEIQRTEQGDSAMYLCASFSGRQATANTGELFFGEGSRLTVL.

V usage is TRBV3-1 (or the pseudogene TRBV3-2) and J usage is TRBJ1-2; D uncertain. Germline V gene data show CDR1 as LGHDT and CDR2 as YNNKEL (reference sequence). Trimming stripped 3 bases from V and 3 bases from J, with 14 bases between. The CDR3 totals 15 residues. CDR3 in DNA: TGTGCCAGCAGCCACCCACGGAACGGATACTATGGCTACACCTTC. Translating gives CASSHPRNGYYGYTF.

This clone has just one count. The rearrangement uses TRBV7-9 and TRBJ2-7; TRBD1 matches at 9 bases. V lost 5 bases, J lost 3 bases, and 11 bases stayed unmatched. This CDR3 region has 16 residues. Germline V lookup: CDR1 SEHNR, CDR2 FQNEAQ (reference sequence). In nucleotides, the CDR3 is TGTGCCAGCAGCACCCATCGTGGGACAGGGTACTACGAGCAGTACTTC. This gives the protein CASSTHRGTGYYEQYF.

The J gene is TRBJ2-7, the V gene TRBV7-9; tentatively, D is TRBD1 or TRBD2 (5 bases each). V lost 5 bases, J lost 9 bases, and 11 bases lay in between. Per the germline V gene, CDR1 is SEHNR and CDR2 is FQNEAQ (reference sequence). The CDR3 totals 11 residues. CDR3 region: CASSRDGRQYF. Here the CDR3 DNA reads TGTGCCAGCAGCCGGGACGGCCGGCAGTACTTC.

This clone was observed a single time. The chain uses TRBV4-2 and TRBJ1-4; TRBD1 agrees at 8 bases. The CDR3 spans 18 residues. Losses at the gene ends were 0 bases for V and 5 bases for J; bases not matched to a gene: 11. Germline V gene sequence: CDR1 LGHNA, CDR2 YNFKEQ. CDR3 nucleotides: TGTGCCAGCAGCCAAGATAGGCCCCAAGACAGGGGAAATGAAAAACTGTTTTTT. Its translation is CASSQDRPQDRGNEKLFF.

The chain has TRBV11-2 and TRBJ2-1, with D possibly matching TRBD2 (6 bases). Trimming removed 1 base from V and 2 bases from J, with 9 bases in between. The germline V gene has CDR1 SGHAT and CDR2 FQNNGV. CDR3 length equals 15 residues. In nucleotides, the CDR3 is TGTGCCAGCAGCTTAGCGGTAGCGGCCTACAATGAGCAGTTCTTC. The encoded protein is CASSLAVAAYNEQFF.

CDR3 residues: CASRTLTPGDEQFF. CDR3 DNA sequence: TGTGCCAGCAGAACGCTTACCCCAGGCGATGAGCAGTTCTTC. This chain links TRBV27 with TRBJ2-1; D remains unclear. V was cut by 6 bases and J by 8 bases, with 17 bases left in between. Germline loops: CDR1 MNHEY, CDR2 SMNVEV (reference sequence). There are 14 residues in the CDR3.